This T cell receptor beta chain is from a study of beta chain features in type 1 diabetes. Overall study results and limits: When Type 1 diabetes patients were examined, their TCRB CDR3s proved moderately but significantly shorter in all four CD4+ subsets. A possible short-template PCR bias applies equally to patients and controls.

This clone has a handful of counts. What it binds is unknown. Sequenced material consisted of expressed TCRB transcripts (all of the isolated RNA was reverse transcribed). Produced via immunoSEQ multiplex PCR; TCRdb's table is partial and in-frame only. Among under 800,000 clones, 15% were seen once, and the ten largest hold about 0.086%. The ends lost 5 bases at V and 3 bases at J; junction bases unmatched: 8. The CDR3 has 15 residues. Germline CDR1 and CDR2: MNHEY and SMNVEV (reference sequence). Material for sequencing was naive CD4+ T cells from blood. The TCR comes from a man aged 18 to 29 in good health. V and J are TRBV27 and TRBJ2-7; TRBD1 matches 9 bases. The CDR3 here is CASSPLGTGRYEQYF. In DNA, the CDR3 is TGTGCCAGCAGTCCCTTGGGGACAGGGCGCTACGAGCAGTACTTC.